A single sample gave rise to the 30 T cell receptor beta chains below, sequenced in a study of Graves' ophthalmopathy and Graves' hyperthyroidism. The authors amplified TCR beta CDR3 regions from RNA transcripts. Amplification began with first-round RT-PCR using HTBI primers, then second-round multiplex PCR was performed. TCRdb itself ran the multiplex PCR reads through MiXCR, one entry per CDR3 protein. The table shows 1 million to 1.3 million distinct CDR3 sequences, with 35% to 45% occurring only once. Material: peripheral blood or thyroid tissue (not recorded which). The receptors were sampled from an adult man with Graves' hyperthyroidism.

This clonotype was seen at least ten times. CDR3 nucleotide sequence: TGTGCCAGCAGCTACTCCGGGACAGGTGGAGGTCCCTATGGCTACACCTTC. Amino acids: CASSYSGTGGGPYGYTF. The chain recombines TRBV7-9 with TRBJ1-2; 8 positions match TRBD1. J was trimmed by 4 bases and V by 4 bases; bases with no gene match: 14. Germline CDR1 SEHNR, CDR2 FQNEAQ (reference sequence). The CDR3 runs 17 residues.

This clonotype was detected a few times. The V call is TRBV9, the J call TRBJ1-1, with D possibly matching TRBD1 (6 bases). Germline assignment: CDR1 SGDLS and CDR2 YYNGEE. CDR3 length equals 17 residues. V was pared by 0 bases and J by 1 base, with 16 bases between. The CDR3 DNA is TGTGCCAGCAGCGTAGACAGGGAAAGAGGCTGGAACACTGAAGCTTTCTTT. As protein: CASSVDRERGWNTEAFF.

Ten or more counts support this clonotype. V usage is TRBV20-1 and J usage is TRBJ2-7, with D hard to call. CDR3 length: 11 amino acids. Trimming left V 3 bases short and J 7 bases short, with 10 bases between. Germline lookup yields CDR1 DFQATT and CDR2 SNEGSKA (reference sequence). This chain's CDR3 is CSASRPNEQYF. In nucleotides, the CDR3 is TGCAGTGCTAGTCGGCCTAATGAGCAGTACTTC.

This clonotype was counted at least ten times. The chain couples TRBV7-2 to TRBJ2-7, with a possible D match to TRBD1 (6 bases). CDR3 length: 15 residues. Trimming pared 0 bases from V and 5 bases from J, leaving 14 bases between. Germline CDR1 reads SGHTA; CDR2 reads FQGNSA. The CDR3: CASSLAGQGFDEQYF. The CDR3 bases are TGTGCCAGCAGCTTAGCGGGCCAGGGGTTCGACGAGCAGTACTTC.

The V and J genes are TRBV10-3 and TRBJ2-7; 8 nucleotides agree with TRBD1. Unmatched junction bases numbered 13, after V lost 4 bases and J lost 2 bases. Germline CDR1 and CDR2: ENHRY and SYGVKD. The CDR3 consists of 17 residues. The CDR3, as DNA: TGTGCCATCAGTGCTAGAGATTTCGGGACAGGCACCTACGAGCAGTACTTC. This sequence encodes CAISARDFGTGTYEQYF.

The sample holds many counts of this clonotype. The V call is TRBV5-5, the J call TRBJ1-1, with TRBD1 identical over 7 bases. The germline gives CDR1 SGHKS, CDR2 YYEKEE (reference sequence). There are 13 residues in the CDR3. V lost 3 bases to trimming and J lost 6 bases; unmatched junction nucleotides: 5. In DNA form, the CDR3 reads TGTGCCAGCAGCTCCCGGGGACAGTCTGAAGCTTTCTTT. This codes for CASSSRGQSEAFF.

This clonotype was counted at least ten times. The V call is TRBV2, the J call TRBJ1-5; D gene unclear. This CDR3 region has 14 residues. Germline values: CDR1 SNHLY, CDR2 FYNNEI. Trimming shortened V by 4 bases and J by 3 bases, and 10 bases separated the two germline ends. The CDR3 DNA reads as TGTGCCAGCAGTGGGGCAGGCAACAATCAGCCCCAGCATTTT. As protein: CASSGAGNNQPQHF.

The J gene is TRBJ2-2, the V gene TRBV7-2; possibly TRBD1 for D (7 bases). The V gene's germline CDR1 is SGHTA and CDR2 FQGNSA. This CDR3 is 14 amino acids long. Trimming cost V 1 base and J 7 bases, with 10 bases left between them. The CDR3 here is CASSLGRGLGELFF. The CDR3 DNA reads TGTGCCAGCAGCTTAGGGAGGGGGCTCGGGGAGCTGTTTTTT.

In DNA, the CDR3 is TGTGCCAGCAGCCTGCCAGCGGTCGGAGACGAGCAGTACTTC. It codes for CASSLPAVGDEQYF. This sequence joins TRBV7-9 and TRBJ2-7; D is perhaps TRBD2 (5 bases). The CDR3 runs 14 residues. Per germline, CDR1 SEHNR and CDR2 FQNEAQ (reference sequence). V shed 5 bases and J shed 5 bases, with 16 bases lying between them.

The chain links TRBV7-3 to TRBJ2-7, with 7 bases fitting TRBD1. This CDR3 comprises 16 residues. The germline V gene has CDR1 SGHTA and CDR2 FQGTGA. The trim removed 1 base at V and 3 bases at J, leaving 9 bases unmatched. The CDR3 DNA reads TGTGCCAGCAGCTTAAAGGGCACGGCAGGGGGCTACGAGCAGTACTTC. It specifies CASSLKGTAGGYEQYF.

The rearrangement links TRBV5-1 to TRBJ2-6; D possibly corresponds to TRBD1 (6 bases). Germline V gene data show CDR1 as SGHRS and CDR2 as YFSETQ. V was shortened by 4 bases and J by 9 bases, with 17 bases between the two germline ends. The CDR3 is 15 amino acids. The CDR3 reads CASSRTEPVDNVLTF. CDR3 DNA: TGCGCCAGCAGCCGGACAGAGCCTGTGGACAACGTCCTGACTTTC.

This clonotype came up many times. CDR3 sequence: CASSFRGSYNSPLHF. The CDR3, as DNA: TGTGCCAGCAGTTTTCGGGGATCCTATAATTCACCCCTCCACTTT. The chain joins TRBV12-3 or TRBV12-4 to TRBJ1-6; D remains unclear. The CDR3 has 15 amino acids. V shed 3 bases and J shed 1 base, with 7 bases lying between them.

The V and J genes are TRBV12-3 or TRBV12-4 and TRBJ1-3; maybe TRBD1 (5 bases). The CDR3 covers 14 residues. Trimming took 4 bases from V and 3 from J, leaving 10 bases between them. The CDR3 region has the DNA TGTGCCAGCAGTTCCCAGGGCGTTGGAAACACCATATATTTT. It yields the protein CASSSQGVGNTIYF.

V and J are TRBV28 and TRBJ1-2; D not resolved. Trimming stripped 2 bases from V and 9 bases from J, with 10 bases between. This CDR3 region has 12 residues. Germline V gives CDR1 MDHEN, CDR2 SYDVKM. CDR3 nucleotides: TGTGCCAGCAGTTTAGGAAGGGCCCGCTACACCTTC. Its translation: CASSLGRARYTF.

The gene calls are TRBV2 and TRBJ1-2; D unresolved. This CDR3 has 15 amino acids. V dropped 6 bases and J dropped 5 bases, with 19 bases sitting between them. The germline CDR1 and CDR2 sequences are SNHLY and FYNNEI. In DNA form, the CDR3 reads TGTGCCAGCAGCTCCCATGGGAGCCCCGAATATGGCTACACCTTC. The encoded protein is CASSSHGSPEYGYTF.

DNA for the CDR3: TGCAGTGCTAGAGACCCGTGGGGATTTTCGTATGGCTACACCTTC. Protein: CSARDPWGFSYGYTF. The chain employs TRBV20-1 and TRBJ1-2; D gene uncertain. Germline V gene data show CDR1 as DFQATT and CDR2 as SNEGSKA (reference sequence). The germline V and J ends were trimmed by 0 bases and 5 bases, with 16 bases remaining between them. The CDR3 has 15 amino acids.

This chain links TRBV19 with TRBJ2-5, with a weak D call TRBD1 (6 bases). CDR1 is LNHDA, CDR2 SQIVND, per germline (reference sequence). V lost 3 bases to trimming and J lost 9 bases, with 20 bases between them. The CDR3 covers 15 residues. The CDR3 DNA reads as TGTGCCAGTAGTATTGTCAGGGATGGTGGACAGCCCCAGTACTTC. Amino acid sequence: CASSIVRDGGQPQYF.

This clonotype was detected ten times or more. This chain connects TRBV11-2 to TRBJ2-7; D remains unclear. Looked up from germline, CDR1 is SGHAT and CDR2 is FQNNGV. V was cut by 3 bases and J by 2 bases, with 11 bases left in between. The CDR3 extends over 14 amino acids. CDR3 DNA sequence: TGTGCCAGCAGCTTGCGCAGTCTCACCTACGAGCAGTACTTC. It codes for CASSLRSLTYEQYF.

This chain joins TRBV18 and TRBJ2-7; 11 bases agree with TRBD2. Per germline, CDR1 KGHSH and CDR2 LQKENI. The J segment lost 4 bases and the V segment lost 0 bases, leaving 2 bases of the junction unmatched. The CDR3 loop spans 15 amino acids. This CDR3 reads CASSPPLAGGYEQYF. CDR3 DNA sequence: TGTGCCAGCTCACCACCTCTAGCGGGAGGTTACGAGCAGTACTTC.

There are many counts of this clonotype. CDR3 nucleotides: TGTGCCAGCAGTTTGACACGACATCAGCCCCAGCATTTT. It encodes CASSLTRHQPQHF. The chain employs TRBV12-3 or TRBV12-4 and TRBJ1-5; D unclear. The length of the CDR3 is 13 residues. V was shortened by 3 bases and J by 5 bases, with 8 bases between the two germline ends.

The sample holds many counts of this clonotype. CDR3 in DNA: TGTGCCACCAGCAGACAACTTGGGGGTTCAGCCTACGAGCAGTACTTC. Translation gives CATSRQLGGSAYEQYF. J is TRBJ2-7 and V is TRBV15; TRBD1 or TRBD2 may be the D gene (5 bases each). CDR1 and CDR2 (germline): LNHNV, YYDKDF (reference sequence). Trimming stripped 2 bases from V and 2 bases from J, with 16 bases between. The CDR3 is 16 residues long. Looking up the rest from reference TRBV15 and TRBJ2-7 gives the full variable domain: DAMVIQNPRYQVTQFGKPVTLSCSQTLNHNVMYWYQQKSSQAPKLLFHYYDKDFNNEADTPDNFQSRRPNTSFCFLDIRSPGLGDTAMYLCATSRQLGGSAYEQYFGPGTRLTVT.

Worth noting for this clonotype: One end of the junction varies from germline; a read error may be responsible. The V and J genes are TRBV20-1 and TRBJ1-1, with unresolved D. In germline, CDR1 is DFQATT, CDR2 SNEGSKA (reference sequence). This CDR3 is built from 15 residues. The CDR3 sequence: CSVRDEANPRTEAFF. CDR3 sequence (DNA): TGCAGTGTTAGAGATGAGGCCAACCCCCGCACTGAAGCTTTCTTT.

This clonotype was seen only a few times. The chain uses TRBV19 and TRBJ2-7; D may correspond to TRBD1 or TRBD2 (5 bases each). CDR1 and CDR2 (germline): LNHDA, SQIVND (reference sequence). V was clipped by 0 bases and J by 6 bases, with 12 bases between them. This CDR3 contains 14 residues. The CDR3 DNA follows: TGTGCCAGTAGTATAGAAGGGACCGGGTTCGAGCAGTACTTC. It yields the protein CASSIEGTGFEQYF. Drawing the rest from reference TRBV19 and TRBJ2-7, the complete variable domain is DGGITQSPKYLFRKEGQNVTLSCEQNLNHDAMYWYRQDPGQGLRLIYYSQIVNDFQKGDIAEGYSVSREKKESFPLTVTSAQKNPTAFYLCASSIEGTGFEQYFGPGTRLTVT.

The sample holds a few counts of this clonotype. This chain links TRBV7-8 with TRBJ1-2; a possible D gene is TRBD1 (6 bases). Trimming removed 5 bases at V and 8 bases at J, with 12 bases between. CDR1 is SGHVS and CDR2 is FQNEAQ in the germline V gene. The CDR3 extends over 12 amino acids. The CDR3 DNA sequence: TGTGCCAGCAGCGTTGGAGGGGGAGGCTACACCTTC. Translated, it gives CASSVGGGGYTF.

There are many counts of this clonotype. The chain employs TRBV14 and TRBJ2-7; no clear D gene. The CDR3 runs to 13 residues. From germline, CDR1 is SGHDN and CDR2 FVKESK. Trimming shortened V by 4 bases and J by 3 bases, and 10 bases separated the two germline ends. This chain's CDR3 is CASSRLQYYEQYF. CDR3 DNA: TGTGCCAGCAGCCGCCTACAGTACTACGAGCAGTACTTC.

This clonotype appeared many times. The CDR3 is CAINDRENTEAFF. The CDR3 nucleotides are TGTGCCATCAACGACAGGGAGAACACTGAAGCTTTCTTT. The chain uses TRBV10-3 and TRBJ1-1; 7 nucleotides agree with TRBD1. The CDR3 runs 13 residues. Per the germline V gene, CDR1 is ENHRY and CDR2 is SYGVKD. The V segment lost 7 bases and the J segment 1 base; nucleotides outside the gene matches: 3.

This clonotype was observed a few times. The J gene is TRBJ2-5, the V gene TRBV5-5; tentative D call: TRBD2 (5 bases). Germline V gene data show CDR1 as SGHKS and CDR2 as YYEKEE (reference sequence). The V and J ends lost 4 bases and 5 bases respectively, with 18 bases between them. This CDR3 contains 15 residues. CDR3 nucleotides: TGTGCCAGCAGCCAAGAAAGTCGGGGTCCGGAGACCCAGTACTTC. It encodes CASSQESRGPETQYF.

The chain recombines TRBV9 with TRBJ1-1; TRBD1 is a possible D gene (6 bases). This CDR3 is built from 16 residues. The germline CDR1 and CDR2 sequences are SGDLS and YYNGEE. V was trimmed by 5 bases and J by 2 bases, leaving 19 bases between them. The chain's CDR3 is CASSYSLGAGNTEAFF. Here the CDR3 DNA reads TGTGCCAGCAGTTACTCATTGGGGGCCGGTAACACTGAAGCTTTCTTT.

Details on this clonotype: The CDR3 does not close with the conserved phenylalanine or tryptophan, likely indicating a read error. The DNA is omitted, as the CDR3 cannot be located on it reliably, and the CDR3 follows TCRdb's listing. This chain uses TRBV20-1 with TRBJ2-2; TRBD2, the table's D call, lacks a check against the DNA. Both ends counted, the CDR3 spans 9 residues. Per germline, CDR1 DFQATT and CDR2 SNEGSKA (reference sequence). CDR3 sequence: CSASEDPGL.

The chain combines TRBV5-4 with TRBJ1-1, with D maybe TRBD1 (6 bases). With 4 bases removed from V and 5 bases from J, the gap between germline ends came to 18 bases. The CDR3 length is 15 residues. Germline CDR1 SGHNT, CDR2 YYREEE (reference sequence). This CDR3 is CASSPPAGVETEAFF. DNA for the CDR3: TGTGCCAGCAGCCCCCCGGCAGGGGTCGAAACTGAAGCTTTCTTT.